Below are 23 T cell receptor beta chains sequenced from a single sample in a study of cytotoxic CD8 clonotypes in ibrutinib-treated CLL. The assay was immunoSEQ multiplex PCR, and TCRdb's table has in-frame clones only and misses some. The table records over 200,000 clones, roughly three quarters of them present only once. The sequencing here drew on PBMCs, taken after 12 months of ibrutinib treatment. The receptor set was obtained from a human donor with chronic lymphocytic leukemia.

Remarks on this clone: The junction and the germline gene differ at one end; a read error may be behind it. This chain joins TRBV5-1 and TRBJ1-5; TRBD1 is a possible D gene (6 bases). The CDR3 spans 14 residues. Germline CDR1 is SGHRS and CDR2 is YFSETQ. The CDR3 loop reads CASSLGQYNPPQHF. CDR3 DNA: TGTGCCAGCAGCCTTGGACAGTACAATCCGCCCCAGCATTTT.

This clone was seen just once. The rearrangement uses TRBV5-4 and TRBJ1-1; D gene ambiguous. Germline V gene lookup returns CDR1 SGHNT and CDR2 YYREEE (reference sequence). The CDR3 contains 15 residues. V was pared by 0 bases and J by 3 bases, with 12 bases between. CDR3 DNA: TGTGCCAGCAGCTTGGCCGTCTGGCAATACACTGAAGCTTTCTTT. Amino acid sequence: CASSLAVWQYTEAFF.

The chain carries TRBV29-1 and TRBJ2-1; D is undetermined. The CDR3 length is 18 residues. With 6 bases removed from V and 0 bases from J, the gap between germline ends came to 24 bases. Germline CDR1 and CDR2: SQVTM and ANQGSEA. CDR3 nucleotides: TGCAGCGTCACACCTCCTCTCCTTAGCCTAAGCTCCTACAATGAGCAGTTCTTC. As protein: CSVTPPLLSLSSYNEQFF.

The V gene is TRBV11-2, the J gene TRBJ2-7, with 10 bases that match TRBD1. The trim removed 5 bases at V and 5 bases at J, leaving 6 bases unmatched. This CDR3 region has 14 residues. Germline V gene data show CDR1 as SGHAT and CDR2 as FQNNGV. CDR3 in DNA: TGTGCCAGCAGCGTGGGACAGGGGTACCACGAGCAGTACTTC. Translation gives CASSVGQGYHEQYF.

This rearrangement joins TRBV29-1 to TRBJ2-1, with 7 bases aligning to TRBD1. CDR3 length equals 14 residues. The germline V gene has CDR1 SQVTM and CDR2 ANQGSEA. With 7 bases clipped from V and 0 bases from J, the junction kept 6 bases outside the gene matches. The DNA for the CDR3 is TGCAGCGGACACCGGGACAGCTCCTACAATGAGCAGTTCTTC. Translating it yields CSGHRDSSYNEQFF.

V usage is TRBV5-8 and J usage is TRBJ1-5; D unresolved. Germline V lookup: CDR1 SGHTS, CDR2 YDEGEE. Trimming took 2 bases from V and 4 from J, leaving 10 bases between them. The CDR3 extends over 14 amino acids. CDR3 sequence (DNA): TGTGCCAGCAGCTTTTCCGGAACGAATCAGCCCCAGCATTTT. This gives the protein CASSFSGTNQPQHF.

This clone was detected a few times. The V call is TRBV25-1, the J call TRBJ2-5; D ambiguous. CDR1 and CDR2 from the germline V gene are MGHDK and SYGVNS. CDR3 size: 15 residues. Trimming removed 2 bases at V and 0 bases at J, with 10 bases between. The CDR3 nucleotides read TGTGCCAGCAGTGAACTTTGGGCAGACCAAGAGACCCAGTACTTC. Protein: CASSELWADQETQYF. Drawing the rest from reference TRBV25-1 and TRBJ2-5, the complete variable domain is EADIYQTPRYLVIGTGKKITLECSQTMGHDKMYWYQQDPGMELHLIHYSYGVNSTEKGDLSSESTVSRIRTEHFPLTLESARPSHTSQYLCASSELWADQETQYFGPGTRLLVL.

Here the CDR3 DNA reads TGTGCCAGCGCCGGGGGCGGCAATGAGCAGTTCTTC. Translated: CASAGGGNEQFF. The rearrangement links TRBV7-2 to TRBJ2-1, with D perhaps being TRBD1 or TRBD2 (6 bases each). Germline-derived CDR1 and CDR2 are SGHTA and FQGNSA. V lost 8 bases, J lost 6 bases, and 11 bases lay in between. CDR3 length: 12 amino acids.

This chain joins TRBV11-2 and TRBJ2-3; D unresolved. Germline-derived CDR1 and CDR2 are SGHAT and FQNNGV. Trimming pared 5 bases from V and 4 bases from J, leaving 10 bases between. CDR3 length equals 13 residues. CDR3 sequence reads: CASSVALADTQYF. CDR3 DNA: TGTGCCAGCAGCGTAGCATTGGCAGATACGCAGTATTTT.

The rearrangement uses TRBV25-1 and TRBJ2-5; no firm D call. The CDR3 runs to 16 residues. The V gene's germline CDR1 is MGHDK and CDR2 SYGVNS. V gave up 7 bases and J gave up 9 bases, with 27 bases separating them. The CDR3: CASTEGVRNGKGPQYF. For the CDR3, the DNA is TGTGCCAGCACCGAAGGTGTGCGGAACGGAAAAGGTCCCCAGTACTTC.

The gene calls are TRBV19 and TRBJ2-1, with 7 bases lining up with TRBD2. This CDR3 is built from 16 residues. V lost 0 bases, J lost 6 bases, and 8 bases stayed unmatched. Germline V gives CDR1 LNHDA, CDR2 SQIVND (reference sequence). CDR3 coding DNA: TGTGCCAGTAGTATAGACCCTAGCGGTCCGTTCAATGAGCAGTTCTTC. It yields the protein CASSIDPSGPFNEQFF.

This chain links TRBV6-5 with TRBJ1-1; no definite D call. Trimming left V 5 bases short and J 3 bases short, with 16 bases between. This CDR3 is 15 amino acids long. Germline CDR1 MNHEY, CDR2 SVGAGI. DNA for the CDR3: TGTGCCAGCAGTCGAATGGCAAGCCCCCACACTGAAGCTTTCTTT. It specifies CASSRMASPHTEAFF.

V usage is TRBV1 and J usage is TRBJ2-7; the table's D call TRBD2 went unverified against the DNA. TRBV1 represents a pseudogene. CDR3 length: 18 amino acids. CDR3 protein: CTSSQDTLAGGGSYEQYF. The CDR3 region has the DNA TGCACCAGCAGCCAAGATACACTAGCGGGAGGGGGGTCCTACGAGCAGTACTTC.

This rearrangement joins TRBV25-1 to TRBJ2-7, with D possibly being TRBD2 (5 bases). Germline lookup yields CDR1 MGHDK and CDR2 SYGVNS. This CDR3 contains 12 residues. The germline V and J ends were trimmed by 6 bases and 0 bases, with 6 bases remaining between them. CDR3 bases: TGTGCCAGCAGGGGGAGCTCCTACGAGCAGTACTTC. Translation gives CASRGSSYEQYF.

The CDR3 is CASSPRTGRGSGNTIYF. As DNA, the CDR3 is TGTGCCAGCAGCCCGAGGACAGGGAGAGGCTCTGGAAACACCATATATTTT. The chain links TRBV7-9 to TRBJ1-3, with 8 bases matching TRBD1. Germline V gene sequence: CDR1 SEHNR, CDR2 FQNEAQ (reference sequence). This CDR3 is built from 17 residues. J gave up 0 bases and V 5 bases, and 9 bases lay outside the gene matches.

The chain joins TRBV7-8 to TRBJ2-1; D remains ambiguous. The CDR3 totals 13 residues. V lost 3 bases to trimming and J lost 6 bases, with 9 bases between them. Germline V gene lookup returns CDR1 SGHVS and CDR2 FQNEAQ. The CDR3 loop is CASSFVPPNEQFF. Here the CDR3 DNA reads TGTGCCAGCAGCTTCGTCCCCCCCAATGAGCAGTTCTTC.

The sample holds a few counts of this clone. CDR3 loop: CASRGQMNTEAFF. The CDR3 region has the DNA TGCGCCAGCCGGGGACAAATGAACACTGAAGCTTTCTTT. This chain uses TRBV5-1 with TRBJ1-1; weak D call: TRBD1 (6 bases). Between the trimmed V and J ends, which lost 7 bases and 0 bases, there was a span of 10 bases. The germline CDR1 and CDR2 sequences are SGHRS and YFSETQ. The CDR3 runs 13 residues. Together with reference TRBV5-1 and TRBJ1-1, the CDR3 gives the full variable domain: KAGVTQTPRYLIKTRGQQVTLSCSPISGHRSVSWYQQTPGQGLQFLFEYFSETQRNKGNFPGRFSGRQFSNSRSEMNVSTLELGDSALYLCASRGQMNTEAFFGQGTRLTVV.

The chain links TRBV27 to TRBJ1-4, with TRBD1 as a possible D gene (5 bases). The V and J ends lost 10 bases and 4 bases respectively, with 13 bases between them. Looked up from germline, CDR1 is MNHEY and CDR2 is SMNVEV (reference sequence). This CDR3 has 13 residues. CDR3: CATAGRGNEKLFF. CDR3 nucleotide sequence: TGTGCCACCGCAGGGAGGGGTAATGAAAAACTGTTTTTT. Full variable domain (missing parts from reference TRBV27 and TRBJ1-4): EAQVTQNPRYLITVTGKKLTVTCSQNMNHEYMSWYRQDPGLGLRQIYYSMNVEVTDKGDVPEGYKVSRKEKRNFPLILESPSPNQTSLYFCATAGRGNEKLFFGSGTQLSVL.

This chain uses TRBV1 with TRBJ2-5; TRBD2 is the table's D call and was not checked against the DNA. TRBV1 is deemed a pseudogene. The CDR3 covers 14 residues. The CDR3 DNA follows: TGCACCAGCAGCCAAGATAGCCCCCCAGCGTCCCAGTACTTC. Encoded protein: CTSSQDSPPASQYF.

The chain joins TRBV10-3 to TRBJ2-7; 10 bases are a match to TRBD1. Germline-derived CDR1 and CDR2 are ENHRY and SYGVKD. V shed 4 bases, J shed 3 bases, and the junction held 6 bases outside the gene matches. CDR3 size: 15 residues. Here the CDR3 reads CAISGQGARGYEQYF. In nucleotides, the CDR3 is TGTGCCATCAGTGGACAGGGGGCCAGGGGCTACGAGCAGTACTTC.

The CDR3 here is CASSPTGSDEQYF. CDR3 bases: TGTGCCAGCTCACCAACAGGGTCGGACGAGCAGTACTTC. This rearrangement joins TRBV18 to TRBJ2-7, with D possibly matching TRBD1 (6 bases). The CDR3 spans 13 residues. V was clipped by 2 bases and J by 5 bases, with 10 bases between them. Germline V gene lookup returns CDR1 KGHSH and CDR2 LQKENI.

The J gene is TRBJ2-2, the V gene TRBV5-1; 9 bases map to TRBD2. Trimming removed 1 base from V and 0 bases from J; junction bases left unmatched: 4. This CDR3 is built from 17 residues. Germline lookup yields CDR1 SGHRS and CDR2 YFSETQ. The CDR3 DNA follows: TGCGCCAGCAGCTTGCGAGCGGGAGGTCCGAACACCGGGGAGCTGTTTTTT. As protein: CASSLRAGGPNTGELFF. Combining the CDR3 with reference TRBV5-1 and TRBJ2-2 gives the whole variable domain KAGVTQTPRYLIKTRGQQVTLSCSPISGHRSVSWYQQTPGQGLQFLFEYFSETQRNKGNFPGRFSGRQFSNSRSEMNVSTLELGDSALYLCASSLRAGGPNTGELFFGEGSRLTVL.

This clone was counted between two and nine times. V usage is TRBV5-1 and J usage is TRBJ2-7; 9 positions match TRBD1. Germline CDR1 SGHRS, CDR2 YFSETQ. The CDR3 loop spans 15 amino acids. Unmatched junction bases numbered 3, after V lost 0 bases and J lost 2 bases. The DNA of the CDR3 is TGCGCCAGCAGCTTGGAACAGGGGGCCACCTACGAGCAGTACTTC. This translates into CASSLEQGATYEQYF.